This T cell receptor (beta chain) was identified in a study of cytomegalovirus exposure and HLA in healthy donors listed by TCRdb under 2017. Concerning the study at large: An earlier analysis of some 600 of the donors reported roughly 300 Gb of sequence data and about 120 million unique TCR beta sequences obtained from about 170 million T cells. An early release covering 550 to 650 HLA-typed donors comprised approximately 300 gigabases of sequencing data and tens of millions of unique TCR sequences. Of the approximately 400 genotyped donors, approximately 83% fell in the genetic ancestry cluster associated with self-reported Caucasian donors. The aim of the study was to test whether cataloging public T cell receptors could identify signatures of past pathogen exposure. The T cell repertoires of some 670 subjects were profiled by immunosequencing and related to cytomegalovirus serostatus. Along with the approximately 650-subject first cohort, a separate validation cohort of 120 different subjects was used. The study combined high-throughput TCR immunosequencing, statistical association of individual TCRs with disease status, and machine learning to predict cytomegalovirus infection status. In a later analysis, previously published TCR beta repertoires from several hundred donors were re-analyzed and high-resolution HLA genotyping was added so that TCR occurrence patterns could be studied. The later analysis used no new phenotypic data to find candidate immune exposures, relying instead on TCR beta sequences and their occurrence across donors. An earlier analysis of some 500 of the donors used high-throughput TCR beta sequencing to judge whether each TCR beta V gene segment behaved as functional or pseudogenic. Donor age, sex, ethnicity and CMV serostatus were compiled alongside the repertoire data. Genome-wide SNP genotypes for about 65% of the 666 donors were used in a later genetic analysis, which treated that subset as a discovery cohort. All discovery cohort repertoires had been generated on a single sequencing platform. HLA typing covered class I and class II loci at four-digit resolution. Typing coverage differed by locus: A, B, C, DRB1 and DQB1 were typed in roughly 620-640 donors, DQA1 in 500 to 550, DPA1 in over 600, and DPB1 in just under 490. Because of strong linkage in the cohort, four or five DR-DQ haplotypes were treated as single units for association and clustering. Among 398 genotyped donors of the cohort, an average of about 240,000 unique TCR beta nucleotide sequences was sequenced per donor, of which roughly 18% were non-productive.

The library relied on the immunoSEQ multiplex PCR assay. A mixture of 60 forward primers for TCR Vbeta segments and 13 reverse primers for TCR Jbeta segments was used in the multiplex PCR. Amplification of the CDR3 region of rearranged TCR beta genes was performed with a multiplex PCR assay on genomic DNA. On the Illumina HiSeq System, the amplified TCR beta libraries were sequenced as 87-base-pair reads. On the study's bioinformatics: A later analysis tallied around 80 million unique TCR beta chains across the 700 or so repertoires, and approximately 9.9 million of those chains were shared by two or more donors. Raw reads were error-corrected and collapsed into unique sequences by a nearest-neighbor algorithm in which closely related sequences were merged to remove PCR and sequencing errors. CDR3 sequences were aligned to IMGT reference sequences to assign V, D and J gene segments. Each retained sequence needed at least a six-nucleotide match to both a V gene segment and a J gene segment. Rearrangements were classified as productive when the CDR3 lacked stop codons and remained in frame with V and J, and all other rearrangements were classified as non-productive. CDR3 was defined according to IMGT convention as the region running from the second conserved V-encoded cysteine to the conserved J-encoded phenylalanine. The earlier analysis of roughly 590 of the donors excluded any sequence lacking an unambiguous match to a single V gene segment. In an earlier analysis of several hundred of the donors, V segments were called functional above 56.7% productive rearrangements and were called segregating when the between-donor standard deviation exceeded 5%. To diagnose cytomegalovirus status from the catalog of TCR beta chain sequences, a statistical classification framework was built. In a later analysis, V and J genes were assigned by comparing TCR nucleotide sequences against IMGT/GENE-DB human TR gene sequences. Using the TCRdist pipeline, a later analysis assigned CDR3 sequences along with most-parsimonious VDJ recombination scenarios. In a later analysis, each TCR beta chain was defined by its CDR3 amino acid sequence together with its V-gene family, and reads lacking a unique V-gene family were excluded. As a way to deal with suspected cross-contamination and a sequencing artifact, a later analysis dropped roughly 620 nucleotide sequences that were highly shared and had low generation probability. For each public chain, a later analysis derived a clonal expansion index from normalized ranks of inferred template counts within each repertoire. In a later analysis, generation probabilities were computed with a VDJ recombination model fitted to out-of-frame rearrangements, and the resulting probabilities were checked against IGoR. A later analysis scored TCR-TCR, TCR-HLA and TCR-CMV co-occurrence with hypergeometric tests, applying a repertoire-size bias correction to TCR pairs. In a later analysis, false discovery rates were estimated by permuting HLA or CMV assignments 20 times. In a later analysis, co-occurring TCRs were grouped using DBSCAN, with TCRdist sequence similarity added in when clustering inside HLA-allele-positive subsets. Repertoires with fewer than 30,000 or more than 120,000 public chains were left out of co-occurrence clustering, as were about 5 repertoires with anomalous nucleotide sharing. Imported from immuneACCESS, the table was reduced by TCRdb to in-frame sequences with V and J called. These copies leave out some clones; in studies compared against another copy, an unresolved V gene accounts for under half, and the cause of the remainder is not known. V and J calls and clone size follow that table, whereas D and trimming were derived from the DNA. This sample has about 180,000 clones in its table, and about four fifths of those were observed once. The ten largest clones represent more than 1.5% of the sample.

In total, 600 or so healthy bone marrow donors made up the cohort. All cohort members were sampled while nominally healthy, although unrecorded immune exposures were likely present. The donor was CMV seronegative and belonged to the group of 380 or so seronegative cohort members. A peripheral blood sample was collected from each donor, and TCR beta sequencing was performed on peripheral blood mononuclear cells. The Qiagen DNeasy Blood Extraction Kit was used to extract genomic DNA from the blood cell samples. The trim is 3 bases for V and 10 bases for J, with a gap of 13 bases between the germline ends. The CDR3 starts with the cysteine, ends with the phenylalanine, and has 14 residues. Here the CDR3 DNA is all that survives: 42 bases in frame from base 1. Sequences MDHEN (CDR1) and SYDVKM (CDR2) are obtained from the germline V gene. To note about this clone: The clone's antigen remains unknown. There are no base qualities to consult, and no much larger clone falls within one base.

The full study reports these points: A later analysis associated about 18,000 TCR beta sequences with specific HLA alleles at a false discovery rate of 0.05. A few of the identified cytomegalovirus-associated TCR beta chains were confirmed in vitro to be specific for cytomegalovirus antigens. In the study, some 160 TCR beta chains were listed as associated with cytomegalovirus. It was suggested by the authors that the approach could potentially be generalized to other disease states and immunological phenotypes. A further reported finding was that TCR beta sequences accurately predicted the HLA-A and HLA-B alleles for most subjects in the first cohort. Linkage disequilibrium might explain the correlated functional status among segregating V segments, but an unknown experimental factor could not be excluded. A later analysis reported that several top co-occurrence clusters appeared linked to parvovirus B19, influenza, CMV and Epstein-Barr virus. In a later analysis, TCR association rates were found to vary across HLA loci, with the most associated TCRs seen for DRB1 alleles and the fewest for HLA-C alleles. In an earlier analysis of around 600 of the donors, most TCR beta V segments appeared in productive rearrangements about 87% or about 30% of the time, broadly matching IMGT annotations. Strong co-occurrence of HLA alleles, especially DR and DQ, made assigning TCR associations to individual alleles difficult. A later analysis found that HLA-associated TCR beta chains were more clonally expanded and had lower generation probabilities than equally common non-associated chains. A later analysis found that most CMV-associated TCR beta chains appeared HLA-restricted, with HLA associations seemingly driven largely by CMV exposure. This cohort had only TCR beta chains sequenced, and the lack of alpha or paired-chain data limited which features could be detected. Across donors, most TCR sequences were observed very rarely, whereas some public TCRs were present in many individuals. A group of highly shared sequence variants was considered likely to be a technical artifact of the sequencing pipeline. Because HLA typing was unavailable for some donors at each locus, only the typed subset was used in association tests. CMV serostatus was the only immune exposure information available for the cohort. Compared with the roughly 670-donor mean, donors in an Asian-associated ancestry cluster had fewer N-insertions in productive TCRs, according to a later genetic analysis. In both the original and validation cohorts, the classifier was reported to diagnose cytomegalovirus status with high specificity and sensitivity. In a later genetic analysis, a missense DCLRE1C variant was associated with V-gene and J-gene trimming of TCR beta chains, and the association was replicated in an independent cohort. Presence/absence analyses assumed roughly uniform sequencing depth across donors, an assumption that may not hold. Because the 87-base-pair reads could not distinguish some IMGT-functional V segments, including TRBV6-2 and TRBV6-3, those segments were excluded. Because counts were too low, roughly 17 rarely observed V segments, including chromosome 9 orphons, were left out of the earlier analysis of a few hundred of the donors.

The sample consisted of PBMCs. Rearrangement joined TRBV28 to TRBJ1-6; TRBD1 might be the D gene, on 6 matching bases. The receptor's source is a man aged 40-49 years in good health and CMV-seronegative. The CDR3 protein sequence reads: CASSFGVGGSPLHF. The nucleotide sequence reads TGTGCCAGCAGTTTTGGGGTAGGGGGATCACCCCTCCACTTT.